Below are 22 T cell receptor beta chains sequenced from a single sample in a study of T cell clones after liver transplantation. The data were produced by immunoSEQ multiplex PCR, yet TCRdb's version contains in-frame clones alone and is incomplete. The repertoire holds 20,000 to 25,000 clones, with more than 65% as singletons. The source was CD8+ T cells from blood, collected approximately 54 months after liver transplant. The receptors were gathered from a human patient who received a liver transplant. A subset of T cells may come from the graft donor.

The genes are TRBV7-6 and TRBJ2-2; D not resolved. With 2 bases removed from V and 4 bases from J, the gap between germline ends came to 5 bases. The CDR3 spans 13 residues. Germline loops: CDR1 SGHVS, CDR2 FNYEAQ. Here the CDR3 DNA reads TGTGCCAGCAGCTTAAAGTTCACCGGGGAGCTGTTTTTT. It codes for CASSLKFTGELFF.

The J gene is TRBJ2-7, the V gene TRBV19; weak D call: TRBD2 (5 bases). The V end was cut by 5 bases, the J end by 1 base, with 9 bases between. This CDR3 region has 13 residues. The V gene's germline CDR1 is LNHDA and CDR2 SQIVND (reference sequence). In DNA, the CDR3 is TGTGCCAGTAGTGGAGGATATTCCTACGAGCAGTACTTC. It yields the protein CASSGGYSYEQYF. The full variable domain, rest sourced from reference TRBV19 and TRBJ2-7, is DGGITQSPKYLFRKEGQNVTLSCEQNLNHDAMYWYRQDPGQGLRLIYYSQIVNDFQKGDIAEGYSVSREKKESFPLTVTSAQKNPTAFYLCASSGGYSYEQYFGPGTRLTVT.

This clone appeared a single time. The germline gene is not matched at one end of the junction; a read error may be the cause. V and J are TRBV27 and TRBJ2-1; a possible D gene is TRBD2 (5 bases). The CDR3 length is 15 residues. CDR1 is MNHEY, CDR2 SMNVEV, per germline (reference sequence). CDR3 DNA: TGTGCCAGCACTTTATACCCGGGGATGGGCAATGAGCAGTTCTTC. Its protein is CASTLYPGMGNEQFF.

The CDR3 nucleotides read TGTGCCAGTAGCCAGGGGTTCTATGGCTACACCTTC. Its protein is CASSQGFYGYTF. The chain employs TRBV19 and TRBJ1-2, with D possibly TRBD1 on 6 matching bases. Trimming stripped 6 bases from V and 4 bases from J, with 9 bases between. Germline assignment: CDR1 LNHDA and CDR2 SQIVND (reference sequence). This CDR3 is built from 12 residues.

The DNA for the CDR3 is TGTGCCAGCAGTGAAGGGGGACCAGGCAATGAGCAGTTCTTC. Translated: CASSEGGPGNEQFF. This chain links TRBV6-1 with TRBJ2-1; D might be TRBD1 or TRBD2, each matching 5 bases. V dropped 1 base and J dropped 6 bases, with 10 bases sitting between them. Germline V gene data show CDR1 as MNHNS and CDR2 as SASEGT. This CDR3 comprises 14 residues.

The V gene is TRBV27, the J gene TRBJ2-6; D gene uncertain. CDR1 is MNHEY and CDR2 is SMNVEV in the germline V gene (reference sequence). This CDR3 region has 13 residues. The V end lost 3 bases, the J end lost 4 bases, and 4 bases lay between the germline ends. The CDR3 spells CASSFGGANVLTF. CDR3 bases: TGTGCCAGCAGTTTTGGGGGGGCCAACGTCCTGACTTTC.

The chain is built from TRBV7-5 and TRBJ1-5; TRBD1 is taken as the D call from the table, unchecked against the DNA. TRBV7-5 is a pseudogene locus. The length of the CDR3 is 15 residues. DNA of the CDR3: TGTGCCAGAAGCCCTTGTTTTGGGGCTAGTCAGCCCCAGCATTTT. Protein sequence: CARSPCFGASQPQHF.

V gene TRBV11-2 combines with J gene TRBJ2-1, with D possibly matching TRBD1 (6 bases). This CDR3 has 16 residues. V was shortened by 6 bases and J by 4 bases, with 19 bases between the two germline ends. Looked up from germline, CDR1 is SGHAT and CDR2 is FQNNGV. The CDR3 DNA follows: TGTGCCAGCAGACCTCTTCCGTTCGGACAGTACAATGAGCAGTTCTTC. It is translated as CASRPLPFGQYNEQFF.

This sequence joins TRBV2 and TRBJ2-2; 9 positions match TRBD1. This CDR3 is 19 amino acids long. The trim removed 8 bases at V and 6 bases at J, leaving 22 bases unmatched. CDR1 and CDR2 from the germline V gene are SNHLY and FYNNEI. Written as DNA, the CDR3 is TGTGCCAGCTTTGAGCTCTCTCCTCCGGGACAGGGCCTCGCCGGGGAGCTGTTTTTT. Translated: CASFELSPPGQGLAGELFF.

V and J are TRBV10-2 and TRBJ1-1; tentatively, D is TRBD1 (5 bases). Germline V lookup: CDR1 WSHSY, CDR2 SAAADI. Deletions cut 9 bases from V and 7 bases from J, with 15 bases between. CDR3 length: 12 residues. The CDR3 region is CASSGSSYEAFF. In DNA, the CDR3 is TGCGCCAGTTCAGGGAGTTCCTATGAAGCTTTCTTT.

This chain joins TRBV10-3 and TRBJ2-5; 7 nucleotides line up with TRBD2. This CDR3 has 13 residues. V lost 6 bases and J lost 4; bases outside the gene matches: 5. Looked up from germline, CDR1 is ENHRY and CDR2 is SYGVKD. For the CDR3, the DNA is TGTGCCATCAGGGGGGGGGAGCGAGAGACCCAGTACTTC. Translating gives CAIRGGERETQYF.

This sequence joins TRBV5-5 and TRBJ1-5; 9 bases align to TRBD1. J gave up 7 bases and V 3 bases, and 5 bases lay outside the gene matches. This CDR3 comprises 14 residues. Germline V gene data show CDR1 as SGHKS and CDR2 as YYEKEE (reference sequence). CDR3 nucleotide sequence: TGTGCCAGCAGCTCTTGGACAGGGGAACAGCCCCAGCATTTT. Amino acid sequence: CASSSWTGEQPQHF.

The chain employs TRBV27 and TRBJ1-5; D is unclear. Per the germline V gene, CDR1 is MNHEY and CDR2 is SMNVEV (reference sequence). V was clipped by 7 bases and J by 0 bases, with 19 bases between them. The length of the CDR3 is 17 residues. The CDR3 region has the DNA TGTGCCAGCAATCTCACCTGGAGCGATTATAGCAATCAGCCCCAGCATTTT. It specifies CASNLTWSDYSNQPQHF.

This chain joins TRBV7-3 and TRBJ2-1; 12 bases are a match to TRBD2. The V gene's germline CDR1 is SGHTA and CDR2 FQGTGA. The CDR3 spans 14 residues. Trimming at V came to 3 bases and at J to 7 bases, leaving 1 base not matched to a gene. CDR3 loop: CASSFLAGGNEQFF. DNA of the CDR3: TGTGCCAGCAGCTTCCTAGCGGGGGGGAATGAGCAGTTCTTC.

For the CDR3, the DNA is TGTGCCACCAGCAGAGATCGCCAGGGGGGGAATGAGCAGTTCTTC. Protein sequence: CATSRDRQGGNEQFF. V gene TRBV15 combines with J gene TRBJ2-1; the D gene could be TRBD1 or TRBD2 (7 bases each). The germline V gene has CDR1 LNHNV and CDR2 YYDKDF (reference sequence). Trimming pared 0 bases from V and 7 bases from J, leaving 13 bases between. The CDR3 spans 15 residues.

The chain joins TRBV7-9 to TRBJ1-1; no clear D. Germline CDR1 SEHNR, CDR2 FQNEAQ (reference sequence). V lost 1 base to trimming and J lost 2 bases, with 5 bases between them. This CDR3 is built from 13 residues. The CDR3 coding sequence is TGTGCCAGCAGCTTAGGGTACAACACTGAAGCTTTCTTT. This codes for CASSLGYNTEAFF.

This clone was counted once. The V gene is TRBV9, the J gene TRBJ2-1; 11 nucleotides align to TRBD2. V shed 5 bases and J 7 bases; nucleotides not matched to a gene: 8. The CDR3 loop spans 15 amino acids. Germline CDR1 reads SGDLS; CDR2 reads YYNGEE. As DNA, the CDR3 is TGTGCCAGCAGTTCCACTAGCGGGGGATATAATGAGCAGTTCTTC. Amino acid sequence: CASSSTSGGYNEQFF.

The V and J genes are TRBV19 and TRBJ1-2; D unresolved. The CDR3 length is 14 residues. V shed 3 bases and J shed 1 base, with 9 bases lying between them. Germline CDR1 reads LNHDA; CDR2 reads SQIVND (reference sequence). The CDR3 reads CASSIQADNYGYTF. The CDR3 bases are TGTGCCAGTAGTATTCAGGCGGATAACTATGGCTACACCTTC.

In this sample, this clone turned up a few times. Here the CDR3 DNA reads TGCGCCAGCAGTGAGTCAGACACAATCCAAGAGACCCAGTACTTC. Translating gives CASSESDTIQETQYF. The gene calls are TRBV10-2 and TRBJ2-5; D remains unclear. Trimming removed 0 bases at V and 1 base at J, with 9 bases between. This CDR3 has 15 amino acids. The germline gives CDR1 WSHSY, CDR2 SAAADI.

The gene calls are TRBV30 and TRBJ1-3, with D perhaps matching TRBD1 (5 bases). Trimming pared 0 bases from V and 2 bases from J, leaving 8 bases between. Germline V gene lookup returns CDR1 GTSNPN and CDR2 SVGIG (reference sequence). The CDR3 is 14 amino acids. CDR3 protein: CAWSVAGTGNTIYF. CDR3 sequence (DNA): TGTGCCTGGAGTGTAGCAGGGACTGGAAACACCATATATTTT.

The chain is built from TRBV28 and TRBJ2-7; TRBD2 agrees at 7 bases. Trimming removed 3 bases from V and 3 bases from J; junction bases left unmatched: 8. The CDR3 length is 15 residues. Germline V gene lookup returns CDR1 MDHEN and CDR2 SYDVKM. Here the CDR3 DNA reads TGTGCCAGCAGTTTGCAGGCGGGGGAGAACTACGAGCAGTACTTC. Translation: CASSLQAGENYEQYF.

The rearrangement links TRBV7-9 to TRBJ2-5; 12 positions match TRBD1. The CDR3 consists of 15 residues. Germline trimming cut 7 bases from V and 6 bases from J; bases unmatched to any gene: 9. Germline V CDR1 and CDR2: SEHNR, FQNEAQ (reference sequence). CDR3 sequence: CASTLGTGGAQTQYF. CDR3 coding DNA: TGTGCCAGCACCCTGGGGACAGGGGGCGCGCAGACCCAGTACTTC.